A selection of T cell receptor beta chains follows, all from one sample in a study of graft-versus-host responses after intestinal transplantation. Their recognized antigens are unknown. Assay used: immunoSEQ multiplex PCR; TCRdb lists only in-frame clones, some missing. The sample lists about 88,000 clones, around 93% occurring once. The input for sequencing was unstimulated CD4+ T cells sorted from spleen or lymph node cells, taken before transplant. Source of these receptors: a human donor who was the organ donor for an intestinal transplant. Both conserved end residues are part of each CDR3. The D gene is left open where the match is weak. A clone size is listed for some rows: how often the clone was seen (once, few, many), or a class if it is expanded.

j_call: TRBJ2-1
clone_size: NA
v_call: TRBV29-1
d_call: TRBD2
cdr3_nt: TGCAGCGTTCCCCCCCTAGCGGGAGGGTTTGACAATGAGCAGTTCTTC
cdr3_aa: CSVPPLAGGFDNEQFF

j_call: TRBJ1-2
clone_size: once
v_call: TRBV25-1
d_call: TRBD1
cdr3_nt: TGTGCCAGCAGCCACTCGGACAGGCCCAACTATGGCTACACCTTC
cdr3_aa: CASSHSDRPNYGYTF

j_call: TRBJ2-3
clone_size: NA
v_call: TRBV5-1
d_call: TRBD1
cdr3_nt: TGCGCCAGCAGCTTACAGGGGATCACAGATACGCAGTATTTT
cdr3_aa: CASSLQGITDTQYF

j_call: TRBJ2-7
clone_size: NA
v_call: TRBV20-1
d_call: NA
cdr3_nt: TGCAGTGCCTACTACTACGAGCAGTACTTC
cdr3_aa: CSAYYYEQYF

j_call: TRBJ1-2
clone_size: few
v_call: TRBV29-1
d_call: NA
cdr3_nt: TGCAGCGTTGAGGGTTTGAGGAGGGGCCGGGGCTACACCTTC
cdr3_aa: CSVEGLRRGRGYTF

j_call: TRBJ2-1
clone_size: NA
v_call: TRBV7-3
d_call: NA
cdr3_nt: TGTGCCAGCAGCTTATCAGTGGCCGATGAGCAGTTCTTC
cdr3_aa: CASSLSVADEQFF

j_call: TRBJ2-5
clone_size: NA
v_call: TRBV7-9
d_call: NA
cdr3_nt: TGTGCCAGCAGCTTACTAGAGACCCAGTACTTC
cdr3_aa: CASSLLETQYF

j_call: TRBJ2-5
clone_size: NA
v_call: TRBV28
d_call: TRBD2
cdr3_nt: TGTGCCAGCAGTTGGGGGGGAGCGGAGACCCAGTACTTC
cdr3_aa: CASSWGGAETQYF

j_call: TRBJ2-7
clone_size: NA
v_call: TRBV19
d_call: NA
cdr3_nt: TGTGCCAGCTCCGGTGGGGCGACCTACGAGCAGTACTTC
cdr3_aa: CASSGGATYEQYF

j_call: TRBJ2-6
clone_size: NA
v_call: TRBV5-4
d_call: NA
cdr3_nt: TGTGCCGTCGACGCGGGACAGATCTTCTCTGGGGCCAACGTCCTGACTTTC
cdr3_aa: CAVDAGQIFSGANVLTF

j_call: TRBJ2-7
clone_size: NA
v_call: TRBV6-1
d_call: NA
cdr3_nt: TGTGCCAGCAGTGTTTCGCGGGGCTCTTGGGGGGTTTTCTACGAGCAGTACTTC
cdr3_aa: CASSVSRGSWGVFYEQYF

j_call: TRBJ2-3
clone_size: NA
v_call: TRBV7-7
d_call: NA
cdr3_nt: TGTGCCAGCAGCTTATCCAGGGGCACAGATACGCAGTATTTT
cdr3_aa: CASSLSRGTDTQYF

j_call: TRBJ2-1
clone_size: NA
v_call: TRBV5-1
d_call: TRBD2
cdr3_nt: TGCGCCAGCAGCCTTAGCGGGGGCAATGAGCAGTTCTTC
cdr3_aa: CASSLSGGNEQFF

j_call: TRBJ2-5
clone_size: NA
v_call: TRBV5-1
d_call: TRBD1
cdr3_nt: TGCGCCAGCAGCTTGGGGACAGGGGGCGAGACCCAGTACTTC
cdr3_aa: CASSLGTGGETQYF

j_call: TRBJ2-4
clone_size: NA
v_call: TRBV5-4
d_call: TRBD1
cdr3_nt: TGTGCCAGCAGCCGTGACAGGGTGGACAACATTCAGTACTTC
cdr3_aa: CASSRDRVDNIQYF

j_call: TRBJ2-7
clone_size: NA
v_call: TRBV12-2
d_call: NA
cdr3_nt: TGTGCAAGTCGCCAACCCGACAGGGGCCACGAGCAGTACTTC
cdr3_aa: CASRQPDRGHEQYF

j_call: TRBJ1-1
clone_size: NA
v_call: TRBV7-2
d_call: NA
cdr3_nt: TGTGCCAGCAGCCTACGGCGGGGGGACACTGAAGCTTTCTTT
cdr3_aa: CASSLRRGDTEAFF

j_call: TRBJ1-5
clone_size: NA
v_call: TRBV4-1
d_call: NA
cdr3_nt: TGCGCCAGCAGCCAAGGGGGGGGGCTCTCTCAGCCCCAGCATTTT
cdr3_aa: CASSQGGGLSQPQHF

j_call: TRBJ2-2
clone_size: few
v_call: TRBV6-5
d_call: TRBD2
cdr3_nt: TGTGCCAGCAGTTATCTAGCGGGAACGGCCGGGGAGCTGTTTTTT
cdr3_aa: CASSYLAGTAGELFF

j_call: TRBJ2-3
clone_size: NA
v_call: TRBV20-1
d_call: NA
cdr3_nt: TGCAGTGCTAGTTCGGATACGCAGTATTTT
cdr3_aa: CSASSDTQYF

j_call: TRBJ1-1
clone_size: NA
v_call: TRBV2
d_call: NA
cdr3_nt: TGTGCCAGCAGTGCCAGGGTAGGCAACACTGAAGCTTTCTTT
cdr3_aa: CASSARVGNTEAFF

j_call: TRBJ2-6
clone_size: NA
v_call: TRBV7-8
d_call: TRBD1
cdr3_nt: TGTGCCAGCAGCTTAAGAGACAGGGGGAGTCACACTGGGGCCAACGTCCTGACTTTC
cdr3_aa: CASSLRDRGSHTGANVLTF

j_call: TRBJ2-3
clone_size: once
v_call: TRBV7-3
d_call: TRBD2
cdr3_nt: TGTGCCAGCAGCTTACTAGCGGGAGCGGAGGATACGCAGTATTTT
cdr3_aa: CASSLLAGAEDTQYF

j_call: TRBJ1-2
clone_size: NA
v_call: TRBV5-4
d_call: NA
cdr3_nt: TGTGCCAGCAGCTTGGCGCTACAGATCTATGGCTACACCTTC
cdr3_aa: CASSLALQIYGYTF

j_call: TRBJ1-3
clone_size: NA
v_call: TRBV28
d_call: NA
cdr3_nt: TGTGCCAGCAGCCAGACAGGTCGAAACACCATATATTTT
cdr3_aa: CASSQTGRNTIYF

j_call: TRBJ2-2
clone_size: NA
v_call: TRBV16
d_call: NA
cdr3_nt: TGTGCCAGCAGCCGAGACAGGCTCTTGGACACCGGGGAGCTGTTTTTT
cdr3_aa: CASSRDRLLDTGELFF

j_call: TRBJ1-2
clone_size: NA
v_call: TRBV19
d_call: NA
cdr3_nt: TGTGCCAGTAGTAAACAGGGTTGGAATGGCTACACCTTC
cdr3_aa: CASSKQGWNGYTF

j_call: TRBJ1-6
clone_size: once
v_call: TRBV30
d_call: TRBD1
cdr3_nt: TGTGCCTGGAGTTACAGGGGGCGTAATTCACCCCTCCACTTT
cdr3_aa: CAWSYRGRNSPLHF

j_call: TRBJ2-5
clone_size: NA
v_call: TRBV9
d_call: NA
cdr3_nt: TGTGCCAGCAGCGTAGGAGTGATCGGGGGTGTGGAGACCCAGTACTTC
cdr3_aa: CASSVGVIGGVETQYF

j_call: TRBJ2-3
clone_size: NA
v_call: TRBV5-1
d_call: NA
cdr3_nt: TGCGCCAGCAGCTTGACTCTAGCGGATACGCAGTATTTT
cdr3_aa: CASSLTLADTQYF

j_call: TRBJ2-7
clone_size: few
v_call: TRBV6-6
d_call: NA
cdr3_nt: TGTGCCAGCAGACAGAGCTCCTACGAGCAGTACTTC
cdr3_aa: CASRQSSYEQYF

j_call: TRBJ1-2
clone_size: NA
v_call: TRBV6-1
d_call: TRBD1
cdr3_nt: TGTGCCAGCTACAGGGGGGGCTACACCTTC
cdr3_aa: CASYRGGYTF

j_call: TRBJ2-7
clone_size: NA
v_call: TRBV7-9
d_call: TRBD1
cdr3_nt: TGTGCCAGCAGCTTAGGACCTTACAGGGGGCGGTACGAGCAGTACTTC
cdr3_aa: CASSLGPYRGRYEQYF

j_call: TRBJ2-5
clone_size: NA
v_call: TRBV29-1
d_call: TRBD2
cdr3_nt: TGCAGCGTTGCTTCTAGCGGGAGGTCTGAGACCCAGTACTTC
cdr3_aa: CSVASSGRSETQYF

j_call: TRBJ2-7
clone_size: NA
v_call: TRBV15
d_call: TRBD2
cdr3_nt: TGTGCCACCAGCAGAGATCGACTAGCGGTGACCTCCTACGAGCAGTACTTC
cdr3_aa: CATSRDRLAVTSYEQYF

j_call: TRBJ1-1
clone_size: NA
v_call: TRBV6-1
d_call: TRBD1
cdr3_nt: TGTGCCAGCAGTGAAGGGGACAGGAGGAGAGCTTTCTTT
cdr3_aa: CASSEGDRRRAFF

j_call: TRBJ1-3
clone_size: NA
v_call: TRBV30
d_call: NA
cdr3_nt: TGTGCCTGGATGGGGAGCTCTGGAAACACCATATATTTT
cdr3_aa: CAWMGSSGNTIYF

j_call: TRBJ2-3
clone_size: once
v_call: TRBV9
d_call: TRBD2
cdr3_nt: TGTGCCAGCAGCGTAGCTACCAGCGGGGGCCCTACGCAGTATTTT
cdr3_aa: CASSVATSGGPTQYF

j_call: TRBJ2-7
clone_size: NA
v_call: TRBV6-6
d_call: NA
cdr3_nt: TGTGCCACCAAGCCAGGTCAGTCCTACGAGCAGTACTTC
cdr3_aa: CATKPGQSYEQYF

j_call: TRBJ2-3
clone_size: NA
v_call: TRBV4-1
d_call: NA
cdr3_nt: TGCGCCAGCAGCCAAGGCGAAAGACTGGATACGCAGTATTTT
cdr3_aa: CASSQGERLDTQYF

j_call: TRBJ1-3
clone_size: few
v_call: TRBV4-1
d_call: TRBD1
cdr3_nt: TGCGCCAGCAGCCAGTTCGACAGGGTTTCTGGAAACACCATATATTTT
cdr3_aa: CASSQFDRVSGNTIYF